A single T cell receptor (beta chain) is shown here with its context. Its antigen is as yet unknown. The patients chosen for sequencing had shown expansion of CD8+CD57+ cells (detected by flow cytometry). Severe acquired aplastic anemia was diagnosed in all patients. Blood samples were obtained from patients who had received no prior therapy. This specimen belongs to a study of CD8+CD57+ T cells in acquired aplastic anemia. Study information: When averaged, DNA from sorted CD4+ and CD8+ cells came to around 3 ug.

This CDR3 contains 14 residues. Germline CDR1 SQVTM, CDR2 ANQGSEA. The ends were cut back, 7 bases at V and 2 bases at J, with 17 bases in the middle. Study-wide results and caveats: Patients shared under 30 CD8+ CDR3 sequences with controls.

The template used for profiling TCR beta VDJ and CDR3 was genomic DNA. TCRdb reanalysed the reads using MiXCR and keeps one entry per CDR3 protein. Seen here are approximately 98,000 distinct CDR3 sequences, approximately 73% observed once, and the top ten hold 65%. V usage is TRBV29-1 and J usage is TRBJ1-1; a weak D match, TRBD1 (5 bases). Sequencing was performed on sorted CD4+, CD8+, or CD8+CD57+ T cells (not recorded which) from PBMCs. The origin of this receptor is a human donor with aplastic anemia. The CDR3: CSGELGGSNTEAFF. CDR3 DNA sequence: TGCAGCGGGGAACTCGGGGGGAGCAACACTGAAGCTTTCTTT.